The 24 T cell receptor beta chains below were found in one sample sequenced in a study of blood T cell repertoires in COVID-19. Data came from immunoSEQ multiplex PCR; TCRdb stores just in-frame clones and leaves some out. The profile shows around 100,000 clones, about 89% of them singletons. Sequenced sample: peripheral blood. These receptors were collected from a woman in her fifties or sixties with acute or convalescent COVID-19.

The V and J genes are TRBV3-1 (or the pseudogene TRBV3-2) and TRBJ1-1, with D tentatively TRBD1 (5 bases). V was cut by 3 bases and J by 1 base, with 6 bases left in between. The germline V gene has CDR1 LGHDT and CDR2 YNNKEL (reference sequence). CDR3 size: 13 residues. CDR3 coding DNA: TGTGCCAGCAGCCAGGGGCAGAACACTGAAGCTTTCTTT. Translated: CASSQGQNTEAFF.

V usage is TRBV28 and J usage is TRBJ1-2; D perhaps matches TRBD1 (5 bases). The CDR3 runs 12 residues. CDR1 and CDR2 from the germline V gene are MDHEN and SYDVKM. Trimming removed 7 bases at V and 8 bases at J, with 14 bases between. CDR3 loop: CASNRQLVGYTF. The CDR3 DNA sequence: TGTGCCAGCAACCGACAGCTCGTGGGCTACACCTTC.

J is TRBJ1-1 and V is TRBV29-1, with D possibly matching TRBD1 (6 bases). The CDR3 has 13 residues. Trimming pared 4 bases from V and 2 bases from J, leaving 11 bases between. Germline CDR1 and CDR2: SQVTM and ANQGSEA. The CDR3, as DNA: TGCAGCGTTGTTGGGACAACTAACACTGAAGCTTTCTTT. Protein sequence: CSVVGTTNTEAFF.

As DNA, the CDR3 is TGTGCCAGCAGCTTAGCGATCGGCGGGGGCCTAAGCACAGATACGCAGTATTTT. This gives the protein CASSLAIGGGLSTDTQYF. The genes are TRBV7-9 and TRBJ2-3; D might be TRBD2 (7 bases). The CDR3 sequence is 18 residues long. CDR1 SEHNR and CDR2 FQNEAQ come from the germline V gene (reference sequence). The V end was cut by 0 bases, the J end by 0 bases, with 16 bases between.

The chain employs TRBV5-1 and TRBJ1-3; D might be TRBD1 (5 bases). This CDR3 is 13 amino acids long. The V gene's germline CDR1 is SGHRS and CDR2 YFSETQ. V lost 2 bases to trimming and J lost 8 bases, with 11 bases between them. As DNA, the CDR3 is TGCGCCAGCAGCTTAAACCAAGGGGACACCATATATTTT. Translating it yields CASSLNQGDTIYF.

The chain has TRBV27 and TRBJ1-4; TRBD1 matches 9 bases. The V gene end was trimmed by 2 bases and the J gene end by 7 bases; junction bases not matched to a gene: 2. Germline V gene lookup returns CDR1 MNHEY and CDR2 SMNVEV (reference sequence). The CDR3 consists of 14 residues. The CDR3 reads CASSLRTGVEKLFF. In DNA, the CDR3 is TGTGCCAGCAGTTTACGGACAGGGGTTGAAAAACTGTTTTTT.

V gene TRBV28 combines with J gene TRBJ1-1; 7 bases align to TRBD1. The ends lost 3 bases at V and 10 bases at J; junction bases unmatched: 5. From germline, CDR1 is MDHEN and CDR2 SYDVKM. The CDR3 runs to 12 residues. Here the CDR3 DNA reads TGTGCCAGCAGTTTTCTCGCAGGGGGAGCTTTCTTT. Translation gives CASSFLAGGAFF.

The chain is built from TRBV11-2 and TRBJ2-7; a possible D gene is TRBD1 (5 bases). Germline V lookup: CDR1 SGHAT, CDR2 FQNNGV. The CDR3 is 16 amino acids. V was cut by 5 bases and J by 2 bases, with 19 bases left in between. The CDR3 nucleotides read TGTGCCAGCAGCCTCACGGACAAATTTGCCGCCTACGAGCAGTACGTC. Its translation: CASSLTDKFAAYEQYV.

The chain uses TRBV19 and TRBJ1-5, with D perhaps TRBD1 (6 bases). This CDR3 spans 17 amino acids. Germline CDR1 and CDR2: LNHDA and SQIVND (reference sequence). Trimming took 3 bases from V and 7 from J, leaving 22 bases between them. In DNA, the CDR3 is TGTGCCAGTAGTATCGGGGGGGCGGGACTTGGAGGCCAGCCCCAGCATTTT. Its translation is CASSIGGAGLGGQPQHF.

The V gene is TRBV5-1, the J gene TRBJ2-1; D perhaps matches TRBD2 (5 bases). Trimming stripped 4 bases from V and 7 bases from J, with 18 bases between. The CDR3 extends over 15 amino acids. In germline, CDR1 is SGHRS, CDR2 YFSETQ. CDR3 coding DNA: TGCGCCAGCAGCCATACCAGCGGCAAAGGGAATGAGCAGTTCTTC. Its translation is CASSHTSGKGNEQFF.

The chain is built from TRBV4-2 and TRBJ2-1, with 8 bases fitting TRBD2. J gave up 3 bases and V 2 bases, and 9 bases lay outside the gene matches. CDR3 length: 17 residues. Germline-derived CDR1 and CDR2 are LGHNA and YNFKEQ. In DNA, the CDR3 is TGTGCCAGCAGCCAACTATCTCCGGGACTAGGCTACAATGAGCAGTTCTTC. Translating it yields CASSQLSPGLGYNEQFF.

This chain joins TRBV6-1 and TRBJ2-3; the D is unclear. Germline CDR1 and CDR2: MNHNS and SASEGT. Trimming took 1 base from V and 2 from J, leaving 10 bases between them. This CDR3 has 15 amino acids. The CDR3 DNA follows: TGTGCCAGCAGTGAAGGGGCAGCTCCCACAGATACGCAGTATTTT. Protein sequence: CASSEGAAPTDTQYF.

The V and J genes are TRBV6-5 and TRBJ1-2, with no clear D. Germline V gene lookup returns CDR1 MNHEY and CDR2 SVGAGI. Trimming removed 0 bases at V and 8 bases at J, with 13 bases between. The CDR3 is 14 amino acids. The CDR3 loop is CASSYSTWEKGYTF. The DNA of the CDR3 is TGTGCCAGCAGTTACTCGACGTGGGAGAAGGGCTACACCTTC.

The chain has TRBV6-5 and TRBJ1-6; 8 bases map to TRBD1. Germline V gene data show CDR1 as MNHEY and CDR2 as SVGAGI. The V and J ends lost 6 bases and 7 bases, in that order; junction bases with no gene match: 8. CDR3 length equals 15 residues. CDR3 residues: CASRGGGTGNSPLHF. The CDR3 bases are TGTGCCAGCAGAGGGGGTGGGACAGGAAATTCACCCCTCCACTTT.

The chain has TRBV6-5 and TRBJ2-3; the D gene is possibly TRBD2 (7 bases). With 2 bases removed from V and 8 bases from J, the gap between germline ends came to 11 bases. Germline-derived CDR1 and CDR2 are MNHEY and SVGAGI. The CDR3 runs to 13 residues. The chain's CDR3 is CASSYERGGTQYF. As DNA, the CDR3 is TGTGCCAGCAGTTACGAGAGGGGGGGTACGCAGTATTTT.

The V and J genes are TRBV19 and TRBJ2-4, with 7 positions matching TRBD2. The CDR3 has 13 amino acids. The V and J ends lost 6 bases and 5 bases, in that order; junction bases with no gene match: 4. Germline CDR1 is LNHDA and CDR2 is SQIVND (reference sequence). The CDR3 here is CASRPSGENIQYF. The CDR3 DNA follows: TGTGCCAGTAGGCCCAGCGGGGAAAACATTCAGTACTTC. Full variable domain (outside the CDR3, taken from reference TRBV19 and TRBJ2-4): DGGITQSPKYLFRKEGQNVTLSCEQNLNHDAMYWYRQDPGQGLRLIYYSQIVNDFQKGDIAEGYSVSREKKESFPLTVTSAQKNPTAFYLCASRPSGENIQYFGAGTRLSVL.

J is TRBJ2-6 and V is TRBV23-1; 7 bases map to TRBD1. TRBV23-1 counts as an open reading frame of uncertain function. J lost 4 bases, V lost 7 bases, and 4 bases had no gene match. The CDR3 length is 14 residues. CDR3 residues: CASKTGTGANVLTF. The CDR3 DNA follows: TGCGCCAGCAAGACAGGGACCGGGGCCAACGTCCTGACTTTC.

The chain is built from TRBV14 and TRBJ2-7; D perhaps matches TRBD2 (6 bases). Germline CDR1 reads SGHDN; CDR2 reads FVKESK. This CDR3 is 13 amino acids long. With 5 bases removed from V and 8 bases from J, the gap between germline ends came to 16 bases. CDR3 amino acids: CASSKRGGIQQYV. Written as DNA, the CDR3 is TGTGCCAGCAGCAAAAGGGGCGGGATCCAGCAGTACGTC.

The chain carries TRBV28 and TRBJ2-5; TRBD2 matches 7 bases. The CDR3 totals 15 residues. Per the germline V gene, CDR1 is MDHEN and CDR2 is SYDVKM. Trimming at V came to 3 bases and at J to 4 bases, leaving 8 bases not matched to a gene. In DNA form, the CDR3 reads TGTGCCAGCAGTTTGGGGAGGGCCAATCTAGAGACCCAGTACTTC. The encoded protein is CASSLGRANLETQYF.

J is TRBJ1-6 and V is TRBV2; 9 nucleotides agree with TRBD1. V shed 3 bases, J shed 9 bases, and the junction held 12 bases outside the gene matches. The CDR3 loop spans 17 amino acids. Germline V gene sequence: CDR1 SNHLY, CDR2 FYNNEI. The CDR3 spells CASSDYPPDRGGSPLHF. The CDR3 DNA reads as TGTGCCAGCAGTGATTACCCGCCAGACAGGGGGGGTTCACCCCTCCACTTT.

The rearrangement joins TRBV12-3 or TRBV12-4 to TRBJ1-1; D perhaps matches TRBD1 (5 bases). The CDR3 is 13 amino acids. Trimming pared 2 bases from V and 8 bases from J, leaving 12 bases between. The CDR3 here is CASSLRGSFEAFF. The CDR3 DNA reads TGTGCCAGCAGTTTAAGGGGATCTTTCGAAGCTTTCTTT.

The chain uses TRBV19 and TRBJ1-2; 8 bases line up with TRBD1. The V and J ends lost 4 bases and 8 bases, in that order; junction bases with no gene match: 6. The CDR3 extends over 13 amino acids. Germline V gene data show CDR1 as LNHDA and CDR2 as SQIVND (reference sequence). CDR3 coding DNA: TGTGCCAGTAGTAGACAGGGGACCGGAGGCTACACCTTC. Translation gives CASSRQGTGGYTF.

About this clone itself: The same CDR3 also results from other DNA sequences found in this sample. CDR3 in amino acids: CASSLGHSNYGYTF. CDR3 nucleotide sequence: TGTGCCAGCAGCTTAGGACACAGCAACTATGGCTACACCTTC. This chain links TRBV7-8 with TRBJ1-2; D remains unclear. The V gene lost 1 base and the J gene lost 2 bases, with 8 bases spanning the gap. The CDR3 extends over 14 amino acids. Germline V gene data show CDR1 as SGHVS and CDR2 as FQNEAQ.

The chain recombines TRBV13 with TRBJ2-7; 10 bases are shared with TRBD1. V was pared by 7 bases and J by 7 bases, with 13 bases of the junction left unmatched. The CDR3 length is 15 residues. Germline loops: CDR1 PRHDT, CDR2 FYEKMQ (reference sequence). In DNA, the CDR3 is TGTGCCAGCAAGTCAGGACAGGGGGTTTATGGTGAGCAGTACTTC. Its translation is CASKSGQGVYGEQYF.